Listed here are 8 T cell receptor beta chains from one sample, sequenced in a study of blood T cell repertoires in COVID-19. The method was immunoSEQ multiplex PCR; TCRdb's version includes in-frame clones alone and lacks a portion of them. The sample carries about 300,000 clones, 70% to 90% recorded once. Sequencing input: peripheral blood. Receptor source: a man aged 18 to 30 who had recovered from COVID-19.

A single count supports this clone. The rearrangement uses TRBV4-1 and TRBJ2-7; a possible D gene is TRBD2 (6 bases). From germline, CDR1 is MGHRA and CDR2 YSYEKL. Trimming removed 6 bases at V and 2 bases at J, with 14 bases between. The CDR3 totals 14 residues. CDR3 sequence reads: CASSLSGRPYEQYF. CDR3 in DNA: TGCGCCAGCAGTCTCTCAGGGAGGCCCTACGAGCAGTACTTC.

The rearrangement joins TRBV6-5 to TRBJ2-7; tentatively, D is TRBD2 (5 bases). V was cut by 8 bases and J by 1 base, with 21 bases left in between. Germline V gene lookup returns CDR1 MNHEY and CDR2 SVGAGI. The CDR3 length is 16 residues. The CDR3 DNA reads TGTGCCAGCGGTTCCGGTAAGGGAGTAGATTCCTACGAGCAGTACTTC. The encoded protein is CASGSGKGVDSYEQYF.

V usage is TRBV2 and J usage is TRBJ1-2; 9 nucleotides line up with TRBD1. Germline lookup yields CDR1 SNHLY and CDR2 FYNNEI. This CDR3 is built from 19 residues. The J segment lost 4 bases and the V segment lost 0 bases, leaving 15 bases of the junction unmatched. Written as DNA, the CDR3 is TGTGCCAGCAGTGAAGCGCCCCAACTCGACAGGGGGTCAGTCTATGGCTACACCTTC. Protein: CASSEAPQLDRGSVYGYTF.

The chain couples TRBV4-2 to TRBJ1-1, with D tentatively TRBD1 (5 bases). Germline-derived CDR1 and CDR2 are LGHNA and YNFKEQ. The CDR3 is 12 residues long. V gave up 0 bases and J gave up 11 bases, with 10 bases separating them. CDR3: CASSQEAKGAFF. The CDR3 nucleotides are TGTGCCAGCAGCCAAGAGGCTAAGGGGGCTTTCTTT.

This rearrangement joins TRBV5-1 to TRBJ1-1, with a possible D match to TRBD1 (6 bases). The CDR3 runs to 14 residues. Looked up from germline, CDR1 is SGHRS and CDR2 is YFSETQ. V shed 4 bases and J shed 3 bases, with 13 bases lying between them. The CDR3 DNA is TGCGCCAGCAGCCTCGTGGGGGCTGACACTGAAGCTTTCTTT. It encodes CASSLVGADTEAFF.

The chain uses TRBV4-2 and TRBJ1-1; D not resolved. The length of the CDR3 is 14 residues. Germline values: CDR1 LGHNA, CDR2 YNFKEQ. V was trimmed by 4 bases and J by 5 bases, leaving 14 bases between them. Here the CDR3 reads CASSPRRVGTEAFF. The DNA for the CDR3 is TGTGCCAGCAGCCCAAGGAGGGTAGGGACTGAAGCTTTCTTT.

The rearrangement joins TRBV7-2 to TRBJ2-5; D gene uncertain. Per germline, CDR1 SGHTA and CDR2 FQGNSA. The CDR3 loop spans 11 amino acids. Trimming cost V 5 bases and J 6 bases, with 7 bases left between them. The CDR3 sequence: CASSQRQTQYF. The CDR3 DNA sequence: TGTGCCAGCAGCCAGAGGCAGACCCAGTACTTC.

This chain uses TRBV7-9 with TRBJ1-2, with D tentatively TRBD1 (6 bases). Germline CDR1 SEHNR, CDR2 FQNEAQ (reference sequence). Trimming cost V 1 base and J 4 bases, with 13 bases left between them. This CDR3 is built from 15 residues. CDR3 region: CASSLDQGFAYGYTF. The DNA of the CDR3 is TGTGCCAGCAGCTTAGATCAGGGGTTCGCCTATGGCTACACCTTC.